These T cell receptor beta chains were read from a single sample in a study of blood T cell repertoires in COVID-19. The data were produced by immunoSEQ multiplex PCR, yet TCRdb's version contains in-frame clones alone and is incomplete. The sample lists 250,000 to 300,000 clones, roughly 90% seen once, with around 11% in the top ten. The sample comprised peripheral blood. These receptors were taken from a woman aged 25 to 39 with COVID-19, enrolled during active disease. CDR3s include the opening cysteine and the closing phenylalanine or tryptophan. A D gene is named only where the DNA matches it firmly. The size field is filled for only some rows; it gives once, few, many or a size class.

len: 11; v_gene: TRBV12-3/TRBV12-4; j_gene: TRBJ2-1; d_gene: -; abundance: -; CDR3aa: CASSREYEQFF; CDR3nt: TGTGCCAGCAGCCGCGAGTATGAGCAGTTCTTC
len: 15; v_gene: TRBV4-1; j_gene: TRBJ1-1; d_gene: TRBD1; abundance: -; CDR3aa: CASSLTQGAGTEAFF; CDR3nt: TGCGCCAGCAGCCTAACGCAGGGGGCGGGCACTGAAGCTTTCTTT
len: 15; v_gene: TRBV5-4; j_gene: TRBJ2-5; d_gene: TRBD2; abundance: -; CDR3aa: CASSPRTSGQETQYF; CDR3nt: TGTGCCAGCAGCCCCAGGACTAGCGGGCAAGAGACCCAGTACTTC
len: 18; v_gene: TRBV27; j_gene: TRBJ1-6; d_gene: TRBD1; abundance: -; CDR3aa: CASSPTGDRGSYNSPLHF; CDR3nt: TGTGCCAGCAGTCCAACAGGGGACAGGGGTTCCTATAATTCACCCCTCCACTTT
len: 10; v_gene: TRBV30; j_gene: TRBJ2-1; d_gene: -; abundance: -; CDR3aa: CAGLYNEQFF; CDR3nt: TGTGCCGGGCTCTACAATGAGCAGTTCTTC
len: 15; v_gene: TRBV5-1; j_gene: TRBJ1-2; d_gene: TRBD1; abundance: -; CDR3aa: CASSAYLGGDYGYTF; CDR3nt: TGCGCCAGCAGCGCCTATTTAGGGGGCGACTATGGCTACACCTTC
len: 16; v_gene: TRBV10-3; j_gene: TRBJ1-2; d_gene: TRBD1; abundance: -; CDR3aa: CAISESGEGAYYGYTF; CDR3nt: TGTGCCATCAGTGAGTCGGGAGAGGGGGCTTATTATGGCTACACCTTC
len: 16; v_gene: TRBV9; j_gene: TRBJ2-5; d_gene: TRBD1; abundance: -; CDR3aa: CASSQGLQGNGETQYF; CDR3nt: TGTGCCAGCAGCCAAGGGTTACAGGGGAACGGGGAGACCCAGTACTTC
len: 15; v_gene: TRBV6-6; j_gene: TRBJ2-6; d_gene: -; abundance: few; CDR3aa: CASSVTGSGANVLTF; CDR3nt: TGTGCCAGCAGTGTCACAGGGTCTGGGGCCAACGTCCTGACTTTC
len: 12; v_gene: TRBV6-5; j_gene: TRBJ2-7; d_gene: TRBD1; abundance: -; CDR3aa: CASSRTGAEQYF; CDR3nt: TGTGCCAGCAGCCGGACAGGGGCCGAGCAGTACTTC
len: 17; v_gene: TRBV28; j_gene: TRBJ1-5; d_gene: -; abundance: -; CDR3aa: CASSLFTGTSSNQPQHF; CDR3nt: TGTGCCAGCAGTTTATTTACGGGGACATCAAGCAATCAGCCCCAGCATTTT
len: 16; v_gene: TRBV18; j_gene: TRBJ1-1; d_gene: TRBD1; abundance: -; CDR3aa: CASSRQGAGGYTEAFF; CDR3nt: TGTGCCAGCTCTCGACAGGGGGCCGGGGGTTACACTGAAGCTTTCTTT
len: 13; v_gene: TRBV10-3; j_gene: TRBJ1-2; d_gene: TRBD1; abundance: -; CDR3aa: CAGRYRGTGGYTF; CDR3nt: TGTGCCGGTCGATACAGGGGAACTGGAGGCTACACCTTC
len: 14; v_gene: TRBV6-6; j_gene: TRBJ1-2; d_gene: -; abundance: once; CDR3aa: CASSYSTSNYGYTF; CDR3nt: TGTGCCAGCAGTTATAGCACTTCTAACTATGGCTACACCTTC
len: 13; v_gene: TRBV5-1; j_gene: TRBJ1-1; d_gene: TRBD1; abundance: once; CDR3aa: CASSSQGGTEAFF; CDR3nt: TGCGCCAGCAGCTCACAGGGGGGGACTGAAGCTTTCTTT
len: 12; v_gene: TRBV29-1; j_gene: TRBJ1-2; d_gene: TRBD1; abundance: -; CDR3aa: CSARGQGSSYTF; CDR3nt: TGCAGCGCCAGAGGACAGGGGTCTAGCTACACCTTC
len: 17; v_gene: TRBV7-9; j_gene: TRBJ1-4; d_gene: TRBD1; abundance: -; CDR3aa: CASSSYRDRDKYEKLFF; CDR3nt: TGTGCCAGCAGCTCCTACCGGGACAGGGACAAATATGAAAAACTGTTTTTT
len: 14; v_gene: TRBV7-2; j_gene: TRBJ2-3; d_gene: -; abundance: -; CDR3aa: CASSLALAADTQYF; CDR3nt: TGTGCCAGCAGCTTAGCATTAGCGGCAGATACGCAGTATTTT
len: 15; v_gene: TRBV30; j_gene: TRBJ2-2; d_gene: TRBD2; abundance: few; CDR3aa: CAWSVIAGGPGELFF; CDR3nt: TGTGCCTGGAGTGTTATCGCGGGAGGGCCCGGGGAGCTGTTTTTT
len: 12; v_gene: TRBV27; j_gene: TRBJ2-1; d_gene: -; abundance: -; CDR3aa: CASSLLGEEQFF; CDR3nt: TGTGCCAGCAGTTTACTCGGGGAAGAGCAGTTCTTC
len: 12; v_gene: TRBV20-1; j_gene: TRBJ2-1; d_gene: -; abundance: -; CDR3aa: CSASALQYEQFF; CDR3nt: TGCAGTGCTAGTGCACTTCAATATGAGCAGTTCTTC
len: 16; v_gene: TRBV5-7; j_gene: TRBJ1-1; d_gene: TRBD1; abundance: few; CDR3aa: CASSLDGTGRNTEAFF; CDR3nt: TGTGCCAGCAGCTTGGATGGGACAGGGCGGAACACTGAAGCTTTCTTT
len: 15; v_gene: TRBV5-5; j_gene: TRBJ2-7; d_gene: -; abundance: -; CDR3aa: CASSPRLIGPYEQYF; CDR3nt: TGTGCCAGCAGCCCCCGACTAATCGGGCCCTACGAGCAGTACTTC
len: 15; v_gene: TRBV19; j_gene: TRBJ2-1; d_gene: TRBD1; abundance: -; CDR3aa: CASRADRSSYNEQFF; CDR3nt: TGTGCCAGTAGAGCGGACAGGAGCTCCTACAATGAGCAGTTCTTC
len: 16; v_gene: TRBV2; j_gene: TRBJ2-1; d_gene: TRBD2; abundance: -; CDR3aa: CASSYSAGTSENEQFF; CDR3nt: TGTGCCAGCAGTTACTCAGCCGGGACTAGCGAGAATGAGCAGTTCTTC
len: 15; v_gene: TRBV25-1; j_gene: TRBJ2-5; d_gene: -; abundance: -; CDR3aa: CASSDKTEDKETQYF; CDR3nt: TGTGCCAGCAGTGACAAAACAGAGGACAAAGAGACCCAGTACTTC
len: 16; v_gene: TRBV9; j_gene: TRBJ1-4; d_gene: TRBD1; abundance: once; CDR3aa: CASSVDVTGVNEKLFF; CDR3nt: TGTGCCAGCAGCGTAGACGTGACAGGGGTAAATGAAAAACTGTTTTTT
len: 14; v_gene: TRBV7-9; j_gene: TRBJ1-4; d_gene: -; abundance: -; CDR3aa: CASSSGHPNEKLFF; CDR3nt: TGTGCCAGCAGCTCGGGACATCCTAATGAAAAACTGTTTTTT